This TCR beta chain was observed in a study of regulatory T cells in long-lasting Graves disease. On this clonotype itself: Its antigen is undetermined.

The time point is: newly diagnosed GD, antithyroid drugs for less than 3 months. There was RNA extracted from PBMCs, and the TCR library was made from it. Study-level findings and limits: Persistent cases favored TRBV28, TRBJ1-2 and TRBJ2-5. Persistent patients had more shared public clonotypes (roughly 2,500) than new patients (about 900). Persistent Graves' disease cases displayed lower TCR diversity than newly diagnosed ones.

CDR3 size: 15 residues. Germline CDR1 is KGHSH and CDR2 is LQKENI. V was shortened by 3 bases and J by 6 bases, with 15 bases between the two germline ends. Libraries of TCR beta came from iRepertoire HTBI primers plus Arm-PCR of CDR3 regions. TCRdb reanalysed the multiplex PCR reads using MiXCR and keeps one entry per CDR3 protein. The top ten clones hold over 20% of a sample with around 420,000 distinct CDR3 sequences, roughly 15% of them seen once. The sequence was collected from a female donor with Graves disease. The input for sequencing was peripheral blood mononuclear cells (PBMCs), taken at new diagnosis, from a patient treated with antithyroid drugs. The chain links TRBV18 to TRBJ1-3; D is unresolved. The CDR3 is CASSPQGNEKNTIYF. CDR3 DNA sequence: TGTGCCAGCTCACCCCAAGGGAATGAGAAAAACACCATATATTTT.